This entry is about one T cell receptor beta chain. Its antigen is undetermined. These data are taken from a study of OX40 agonist ivuxolimab in advanced cancers. Turning to the study itself: Partial responses were achieved by three patients, one with hepatocellular carcinoma and two with cutaneous melanoma. Findings and limits, study-wide: Certain nonresponding patients likewise had low normalized T-cell clonal expansion.

Assay used: immunoSEQ multiplex PCR; TCRdb lists only in-frame clones, some missing. The profile shows tens of thousands of clones, 81% of them singletons. This CDR3 has 15 residues. CDR1 is MGHDK and CDR2 is SYGVNS in the germline V gene. V lost 6 bases to trimming and J lost 5 bases, with 18 bases between them. Sequenced here: CD4+ or CD8+ T cells sorted from blood, sampled in a trial of the OX40 agonist ivuxolimab. This chain links TRBV25-1 with TRBJ2-3, with D possibly TRBD2 on 7 matching bases. This receptor was obtained from an adult with an advanced solid tumor such as melanoma, head and neck, liver or kidney cancer. CDR3 protein: CASSRRGASIDTQYF. Here the CDR3 DNA reads TGTGCCAGCAGCAGACGGGGGGCCAGTATAGATACGCAGTATTTT.